Listed below are T cell receptor beta chains from one sample, sequenced in a study of T cell clones after liver transplantation. The table came from immunoSEQ multiplex PCR; TCRdb's copy has only in-frame clones and leaves some out. The table has 25,000 to 35,000 clones, around 94% seen once. Specimen: CD8+ T cells from blood, collected 12 months after liver transplant. These receptors all come from a human patient who received a liver transplant. Some T cells may be the graft donor's. Each CDR3 is given with its conserved first and last residue. Each record gives: CDR3 length, D gene, J gene, clone size, V gene, CDR3 protein, CDR3 DNA. D genes are given only for firm matches. Size tells how often a clone was seen (once, few, many) or the class of an expanded clone, and some rows leave it out.

cdr3_length: 17
d_call: -
j_call: TRBJ2-7
clone_size: few
v_call: TRBV7-9
cdr3_aa: CASSLGAGGTSSYEQYF
cdr3_nt: TGTGCCAGCAGCTTAGGGGCAGGGGGGACGAGCTCCTACGAGCAGTACTTC

cdr3_length: 12
d_call: -
j_call: TRBJ2-7
clone_size: once
v_call: TRBV28
cdr3_aa: CASSLHRYEQYF
cdr3_nt: TGTGCCAGCAGTTTACATCGGTACGAGCAGTACTTC

cdr3_length: 17
d_call: -
j_call: TRBJ1-1
clone_size: -
v_call: TRBV25-1
cdr3_aa: CASSARWDSVSGTEAFF
cdr3_nt: TGTGCCAGCAGCGCCCGGTGGGACTCAGTTTCGGGGACTGAAGCTTTCTTT

cdr3_length: 17
d_call: -
j_call: TRBJ1-2
clone_size: -
v_call: TRBV9
cdr3_aa: CASSSSRKGPGGYGYTF
cdr3_nt: TGTGCCAGCAGCAGTAGTCGGAAAGGCCCAGGAGGCTATGGCTACACCTTC

cdr3_length: 15
d_call: TRBD1
j_call: TRBJ2-7
clone_size: -
v_call: TRBV11-3
cdr3_aa: CASSPFTGGRYEQYF
cdr3_nt: TGTGCCAGCAGCCCATTTACAGGGGGTCGTTACGAGCAGTACTTC

cdr3_length: 12
d_call: TRBD2
j_call: TRBJ2-7
clone_size: -
v_call: TRBV29-1
cdr3_aa: CSVRTSGYEQYF
cdr3_nt: TGCAGCGTTCGGACTAGCGGTTACGAGCAGTACTTC

cdr3_length: 14
d_call: TRBD1
j_call: TRBJ1-2
clone_size: -
v_call: TRBV29-1
cdr3_aa: CSVGTGGANYGYTF
cdr3_nt: TGCAGCGTCGGGACAGGGGGAGCTAACTATGGCTACACCTTC

cdr3_length: 16
d_call: TRBD2
j_call: TRBJ2-1
clone_size: -
v_call: TRBV7-9
cdr3_aa: CASSPYAGTRENEQFF
cdr3_nt: TGTGCCAGCAGCCCATACGCCGGGACTAGAGAAAATGAGCAGTTCTTC

cdr3_length: 15
d_call: -
j_call: TRBJ2-3
clone_size: -
v_call: TRBV27
cdr3_aa: CASSLAGGSTDTQYF
cdr3_nt: TGTGCCAGCAGTTTGGCCGGGGGCAGCACAGATACGCAGTATTTT

cdr3_length: 18
d_call: TRBD2
j_call: TRBJ2-7
clone_size: -
v_call: TRBV4-2
cdr3_aa: CASSQVAVEGGKPYEQYF
cdr3_nt: TGTGCCAGCAGCCAAGTGGCGGTAGAGGGAGGGAAGCCCTACGAGCAGTACTTC

cdr3_length: 13
d_call: -
j_call: TRBJ1-1
clone_size: -
v_call: TRBV7-9
cdr3_aa: CASSPGRNTEAFF
cdr3_nt: TGTGCCAGCAGCCCCGGGCGAAACACTGAAGCTTTCTTT

cdr3_length: 16
d_call: TRBD2
j_call: TRBJ2-5
clone_size: -
v_call: TRBV9
cdr3_aa: CASSVARLAGIETQYF
cdr3_nt: TGTGCCAGCAGCGTAGCCAGACTAGCGGGGATAGAGACCCAGTACTTC

cdr3_length: 17
d_call: TRBD1
j_call: TRBJ2-1
clone_size: -
v_call: TRBV7-9
cdr3_aa: CASSPKVLGTGYNEQFF
cdr3_nt: TGTGCCAGCAGCCCAAAGGTGCTGGGGACAGGGTACAATGAGCAGTTCTTC

cdr3_length: 15
d_call: TRBD1
j_call: TRBJ1-1
clone_size: -
v_call: TRBV6-1
cdr3_aa: CASSVRGARGQWVFF
cdr3_nt: TGTGCCAGCAGTGTTCGAGGGGCAAGGGGACAGTGGGTTTTCTTT

cdr3_length: 15
d_call: -
j_call: TRBJ2-3
clone_size: -
v_call: TRBV5-1
cdr3_aa: CASHGGQGYTDTQYF
cdr3_nt: TGCGCCAGCCACGGGGGCCAGGGCTACACAGATACGCAGTATTTT

cdr3_length: 12
d_call: -
j_call: TRBJ2-7
clone_size: -
v_call: TRBV29-1
cdr3_aa: CSVETDTYEQYF
cdr3_nt: TGCAGCGTTGAAACTGATACCTACGAGCAGTACTTC

cdr3_length: 13
d_call: -
j_call: TRBJ1-1
clone_size: -
v_call: TRBV27
cdr3_aa: CASSLYRNTEAFF
cdr3_nt: TGTGCCAGCAGTTTATACAGGAACACTGAAGCTTTCTTT

cdr3_length: 15
d_call: -
j_call: TRBJ2-2
clone_size: -
v_call: TRBV27
cdr3_aa: CASSVSATNTGELFF
cdr3_nt: TGTGCCAGCAGTGTAAGCGCTACGAACACCGGGGAGCTGTTTTTT

cdr3_length: 12
d_call: TRBD1
j_call: TRBJ1-2
clone_size: -
v_call: TRBV11-3
cdr3_aa: CASRPGQGAVTF
cdr3_nt: TGTGCCAGCAGACCGGGACAGGGGGCCGTCACCTTC

cdr3_length: 14
d_call: -
j_call: TRBJ2-3
clone_size: -
v_call: TRBV7-8
cdr3_aa: CASSLGTAFFTQYF
cdr3_nt: TGTGCCAGCAGCTTAGGGACCGCATTTTTCACCCAGTATTTT

cdr3_length: 14
d_call: -
j_call: TRBJ2-3
clone_size: once
v_call: TRBV4-3
cdr3_aa: CASSQDSSTDTQYF
cdr3_nt: TGCGCCAGCAGCCAAGATAGTAGCACAGATACGCAGTATTTT

cdr3_length: 16
d_call: -
j_call: TRBJ2-1
clone_size: -
v_call: TRBV4-2
cdr3_aa: CASSQVMSESYNEQFF
cdr3_nt: TGTGCCAGCAGCCAAGTAATGTCAGAGTCCTACAATGAGCAGTTCTTC

cdr3_length: 15
d_call: -
j_call: TRBJ2-5
clone_size: -
v_call: TRBV5-1
cdr3_aa: CASSLVWGRKETQYF
cdr3_nt: TGCGCCAGCAGCTTGGTCTGGGGCCGGAAAGAGACCCAGTACTTC

cdr3_length: 14
d_call: TRBD1
j_call: TRBJ2-7
clone_size: -
v_call: TRBV5-5
cdr3_aa: CASSRGDREYEQYF
cdr3_nt: TGTGCCAGCAGCCGGGGGGACAGGGAATACGAGCAGTACTTC

cdr3_length: 13
d_call: -
j_call: TRBJ2-7
clone_size: once
v_call: TRBV27
cdr3_aa: CASSLGRGYEQYF
cdr3_nt: TGTGCCAGCAGTTTGGGCAGGGGCTACGAGCAGTACTTC

cdr3_length: 14
d_call: -
j_call: TRBJ1-1
clone_size: -
v_call: TRBV7-9
cdr3_aa: CASSFTDENTEAFF
cdr3_nt: TGTGCCAGCAGCTTCACGGACGAAAACACTGAAGCTTTCTTT

cdr3_length: 13
d_call: -
j_call: TRBJ1-1
clone_size: few
v_call: TRBV28
cdr3_aa: CASSLSEGAEAFF
cdr3_nt: TGTGCCAGCAGTTTATCAGAGGGGGCTGAAGCTTTCTTT

cdr3_length: 14
d_call: TRBD2
j_call: TRBJ2-7
clone_size: -
v_call: TRBV27
cdr3_aa: CASSNGRAHFEQYF
cdr3_nt: TGTGCCAGCAGTAACGGGAGGGCCCATTTCGAACAGTACTTC

cdr3_length: 12
d_call: -
j_call: TRBJ1-2
clone_size: few
v_call: TRBV4-1
cdr3_aa: CASSQSDYGYTF
cdr3_nt: TGCGCCAGCAGCCAATCCGACTATGGCTACACCTTC

cdr3_length: 16
d_call: TRBD1
j_call: TRBJ2-7
clone_size: few
v_call: TRBV27
cdr3_aa: CASSGPGTGGSYEQYF
cdr3_nt: TGTGCCAGCAGTGGGCCAGGGACAGGGGGCTCCTACGAGCAGTACTTC

cdr3_length: 13
d_call: -
j_call: TRBJ2-7
clone_size: -
v_call: TRBV4-3
cdr3_aa: CASSQDPSGLQYF
cdr3_nt: TGCGCCAGCAGCCAGGATCCCTCGGGGCTACAGTACTTC

cdr3_length: 13
d_call: TRBD1
j_call: TRBJ1-2
clone_size: -
v_call: TRBV27
cdr3_aa: CASSLQGAKGYTF
cdr3_nt: TGTGCCAGCAGTCTACAGGGGGCGAAGGGCTACACCTTC

cdr3_length: 15
d_call: TRBD2
j_call: TRBJ2-1
clone_size: -
v_call: TRBV27
cdr3_aa: CASSSGLAGSIEQFF
cdr3_nt: TGTGCCAGCAGTTCCGGACTAGCGGGAAGCATTGAGCAGTTCTTC

cdr3_length: 13
d_call: TRBD1
j_call: TRBJ2-2
clone_size: -
v_call: TRBV28
cdr3_aa: CASSLRGTGELFF
cdr3_nt: TGTGCCAGCAGCCTCAGGGGGACCGGGGAGCTGTTTTTT

cdr3_length: 15
d_call: TRBD1
j_call: TRBJ2-6
clone_size: -
v_call: TRBV19
cdr3_aa: CASSPRTGAANVLTF
cdr3_nt: TGTGCCAGTAGTCCCAGGACAGGGGCGGCCAACGTCCTGACTTTC

cdr3_length: 13
d_call: -
j_call: TRBJ1-2
clone_size: -
v_call: TRBV19
cdr3_aa: CASSLGPLYGYTF
cdr3_nt: TGTGCCAGTAGCCTAGGGCCCCTTTATGGCTACACCTTC

cdr3_length: 16
d_call: TRBD2
j_call: TRBJ2-3
clone_size: -
v_call: TRBV27
cdr3_aa: CASSPHPISGTDTQYF
cdr3_nt: TGTGCCAGCAGTCCACATCCGATTAGCGGGACAGATACGCAGTATTTT

cdr3_length: 14
d_call: -
j_call: TRBJ2-7
clone_size: -
v_call: TRBV27
cdr3_aa: CASSSEGGAYEQYF
cdr3_nt: TGTGCCAGCAGCAGCGAGGGGGGGGCCTACGAGCAGTACTTC

cdr3_length: 15
d_call: TRBD1
j_call: TRBJ2-7
clone_size: -
v_call: TRBV27
cdr3_aa: CASSSRDRGSYEQYF
cdr3_nt: TGTGCCAGCAGTTCTCGGGACAGGGGCAGCTACGAGCAGTACTTC

cdr3_length: 15
d_call: -
j_call: TRBJ1-4
clone_size: -
v_call: TRBV28
cdr3_aa: CASSSPQGLEEKLFF
cdr3_nt: TGTGCCAGCAGTTCCCCACAGGGTCTGGAGGAAAAACTGTTTTTT